A single sample gave rise to the 3 T cell receptor beta chains below, sequenced in a study of T cells in Graves' hyperthyroidism and ophthalmopathy. Using RNA transcripts as the source, TCR beta CDR3 regions were amplified. The TCR CDR3 was amplified in a first-round RT-PCR using the HTBI primer set. One entry per CDR3 protein results from TCRdb running MiXCR on the multiplex PCR reads. In the table there are around 360,000 distinct CDR3 sequences, 15% of which are singletons. Sample: blood. The receptor source for this set is a woman aged 60-70 years with Graves' ophthalmopathy.

This clonotype was seen ten or more times. The rearrangement uses TRBV20-1 and TRBJ1-5; TRBD1 might be the D (6 bases). V lost 2 bases and J 3 bases, leaving 20 bases between the germline ends. CDR1 is DFQATT and CDR2 is SNEGSKA in the germline V gene (reference sequence). The CDR3 runs to 17 residues. For the CDR3, the DNA is TGCAGTGCTAGAAGGGGTTCAGGGGTACCCGTCAATCAGCCCCAGCATTTT. It yields the protein CSARRGSGVPVNQPQHF.

This clonotype was recorded at least ten times. The chain employs TRBV5-1 and TRBJ1-1; a weak D match, TRBD1 (6 bases). V lost 3 bases and J 0 bases, leaving 9 bases between the germline ends. CDR3 length: 14 residues. The germline V gene has CDR1 SGHRS and CDR2 YFSETQ. The CDR3 region has the DNA TGCGCCAGCAGCTCAGGGGCTTTGAACACTGAAGCTTTCTTT. It yields the protein CASSSGALNTEAFF.

This clonotype was seen at least ten times. This sequence joins TRBV30 and TRBJ2-5, with D unresolved. Per the germline V gene, CDR1 is GTSNPN and CDR2 is SVGIG (reference sequence). The CDR3 is 10 residues long. V dropped 5 bases and J dropped 5 bases, with 6 bases sitting between them. CDR3 nucleotides: TGTGCCTGGGGAGAGGAGACCCAGTACTTC. Its protein product is CAWGEETQYF.